Following are 23 T cell receptor beta chains from one sample sequenced in a study of T cell clonality in common variable immunodeficiency. Clones were read by immunoSEQ multiplex PCR, and TCRdb kept only the in-frame ones, dropping some. Sampling found about 81,000 clones, none seen once. The sequenced sample was peripheral blood mononuclear cells. The source of these receptors is a person aged 18 to 70 in good health.

This clone was counted many times. The read ends 3 residues early relative to the CDR3; the germline J gene fills the gap. The chain carries TRBV11-3 and TRBJ2-7, with unresolved D. V was shortened by 5 bases and J by 6 bases, with 17 bases between the two germline ends. This CDR3 contains 14 residues. CDR1 is SGHNT and CDR2 is YENEEA in the germline V gene. The CDR3 DNA, read in part, is TGTGCCAGCAGCGCCCGAGCTCGATTCTCCGAG. It specifies CASSARARFSE. The whole CDR3 sequence reads CASSARARFSEQYF.

This clone was observed many times. The read gets to within 3 residues of the CDR3 end, and the germline J gene fills in the rest. J is TRBJ2-3 and V is TRBV20-1, with a weak D call TRBD2 (6 bases). V was cut by 5 bases and J by 0 bases, with 15 bases left in between. CDR3 size: 15 residues. Germline V gene sequence: CDR1 DFQATT, CDR2 SNEGSKA (reference sequence). Incomplete CDR3 DNA: TGCAGTGCTCATAAGCGGGTCCCTAGCACAGATACG. Translation gives CSAHKRVPSTDT. The whole CDR3 sequence is CSAHKRVPSTDTQYF.

This clone was observed many times. The CDR3 goes on 3 residues after the read ends, and that part is filled in from the germline J gene. The V and J genes are TRBV24-1 and TRBJ2-3; 13 bases fit TRBD2. This CDR3 comprises 18 residues. CDR1 is KGHDR and CDR2 is SFDVKD in the germline V gene. The V and J ends lost 3 bases and 4 bases, in that order; junction bases with no gene match: 9. The sequenced CDR3 bases are TGTGCCACCAGTGATGGCGGGACTAGCGGGAACAGGGCAGATACG. It yields the protein CATSDGGTSGNRADT. The whole CDR3 protein reads CATSDGGTSGNRADTQYF.

This clone was observed at least ten times. Read coverage stops 3 residues before the CDR3 terminus; the germline J gene supplies the remainder. J is TRBJ2-2 and V is TRBV19; perhaps TRBD1 as D (6 bases). The germline CDR1 and CDR2 sequences are LNHDA and SQIVND (reference sequence). CDR3 size: 15 residues. V was pared by 5 bases and J by 0 bases, with 10 bases between. The CDR3: CASSPRTANTGELFF. The sequenced CDR3 bases are TGTGCCAGTAGTCCCAGGACAGCGAACACCGGGGAG.

The sample holds many counts of this clone. The CDR3 bases that were read are TGTGCCTGGAGTGTACTAAGCATTGACTCACCC. Residues: CAWSVLSIDSP. The complete CDR3 sequence is CAWSVLSIDSPLHF. The chain is built from TRBV30 and TRBJ1-6, with no clear D. The missing CDR3 end, 3 residues past where the read stops, is filled in from the germline J gene. The germline V and J ends were trimmed by 0 bases and 10 bases, with 13 bases remaining between them. The CDR3 sequence is 14 residues long. Per the germline V gene, CDR1 is GTSNPN and CDR2 is SVGIG (reference sequence). The complete variable domain, with remaining parts taken from reference TRBV30 and TRBJ1-6, reads SQTIHQWPATLVQPVGSPLSLECTVEGTSNPNLYWYRQAAGRGLQLLFYSVGIGQISSEVPQNLSASRPQDRQFILSSKKLLLSDSGFYLCAWSVLSIDSPLHFGNGTRLTVT.

This clone has at least ten counts. The CDR3 DNA, read in part, is TGCGCCAGCAGCTTACTAGCGGGAGGGCCCAACGAG. This codes for CASSLLAGGPNE. The CDR3 reads in full as CASSLLAGGPNEQYF. The chain is built from TRBV5-1 and TRBJ2-7; TRBD2 agrees at 13 bases. The read comes to an end 3 residues before the CDR3 does, leaving the germline J gene to fill in the end. V lost 2 bases to trimming and J lost 5 bases; unmatched junction nucleotides: 4. The V gene's germline CDR1 is SGHRS and CDR2 YFSETQ. CDR3 length: 15 residues.

There are many counts of this clone. Read coverage stops 3 residues before the CDR3 terminus; the germline J gene supplies the remainder. The V gene is TRBV11-2, the J gene TRBJ2-7; D uncertain. V lost 2 bases, J lost 1 base, and 6 bases lay in between. Germline V gives CDR1 SGHAT, CDR2 FQNNGV. This CDR3 is built from 13 residues. CDR3 DNA (partial): TGTGCCAGCAGCTTATGGCCATCCTACGAG. As protein: CASSLWPSYE. The entire CDR3 reads CASSLWPSYEQYF.

This clone was picked up many times. The read is 3 residues too short to cover the CDR3 end, so that end is filled in from the germline J gene. The rearrangement uses TRBV19 and TRBJ2-7, with 7 bases lining up with TRBD1. This CDR3 is 16 amino acids long. CDR1 LNHDA and CDR2 SQIVND come from the germline V gene (reference sequence). With 7 bases clipped from V and 3 bases from J, the junction kept 15 bases outside the gene matches. Partial CDR3 DNA: TGTGCCAGTATGGCGAGCCGGGACAGCTTCAACTACGAG. It specifies CASMASRDSFNYE. The full CDR3 protein is CASMASRDSFNYEQYF.

About this clone: The read falls 3 residues short of the CDR3 end, and the missing part is taken from the germline J gene. The rearrangement links TRBV20-1 to TRBJ2-1; 8 nucleotides match TRBD1. Per germline, CDR1 DFQATT and CDR2 SNEGSKA (reference sequence). There are 14 residues in the CDR3. V shed 3 bases and J 3 bases; nucleotides not matched to a gene: 4. CDR3 residues: CSARGTGFYNEQFF. The CDR3 bases that were read are TGCAGTGCTAGGGGGACAGGCTTCTACAATGAG.

This clone showed up many times. The read ends 3 residues early relative to the CDR3; the germline J gene fills the gap. The gene calls are TRBV20-1 and TRBJ2-3; 7 bases fit TRBD2. CDR3 length: 15 residues. V lost 3 bases and J lost 4; bases outside the gene matches: 10. CDR1 and CDR2 from the germline V gene are DFQATT and SNEGSKA (reference sequence). Incomplete CDR3 DNA: TGCAGTGCTAGTCCCCTGAGCGGGATGTCAGATACG. It yields the protein CSASPLSGMSDT. The whole CDR3 region reads CSASPLSGMSDTQYF.

This clone came up many times. CDR3: CASSRGTANTGELFF. Partial CDR3 DNA: TGTGCCAGTAGTAGAGGGACTGCCAACACCGGGGAG. This chain links TRBV19 with TRBJ2-2, with D possibly matching TRBD2 (6 bases). The CDR3 end is not reached by the read, which stops 3 residues before it; the germline J gene fills it in. The CDR3 is 15 residues long. Trimming removed 4 bases at V and 2 bases at J, with 11 bases between. Germline V lookup: CDR1 LNHDA, CDR2 SQIVND (reference sequence).

This clone was counted ten times or more. The read is 3 residues too short to cover the CDR3 end, so that end is filled in from the germline J gene. The rearrangement joins TRBV20-1 to TRBJ2-7; TRBD2 might be the D (5 bases). The germline V gene has CDR1 DFQATT and CDR2 SNEGSKA (reference sequence). The CDR3 is 14 residues long. Trimming pared 2 bases from V and 0 bases from J, leaving 11 bases between. This CDR3 reads CSARKAAISYEQYF. The CDR3 bases that were read are TGCAGTGCTAGAAAAGCGGCCATCTCCTACGAG.

This clone was picked up many times. Sequencing ends 3 residues short of the CDR3 end; the germline J gene provides the rest. The V call is TRBV7-3, the J call TRBJ1-2; no firm D call. The CDR3 totals 15 residues. The V gene's germline CDR1 is SGHTA and CDR2 FQGTGA. Partial CDR3 DNA: TGTGCCAGCAGCCCCTCGGGAACCCGGGGAGGGAGC. Translation: CASSPSGTRGGS. The full CDR3 protein is CASSPSGTRGGSYTF.

This clone was seen many times. The CDR3 extends 3 residues past the end of the read, so its final part is completed from the germline J gene. V usage is TRBV19 and J usage is TRBJ2-1; D call uncertain. The CDR3 totals 11 residues. CDR1 LNHDA and CDR2 SQIVND come from the germline V gene (reference sequence). The V end lost 5 bases, the J end lost 4 bases, and 3 bases lay between the germline ends. The DNA read from the CDR3 is TGTGCCAGTAGTGTATACAATGAG. Protein sequence: CASSVYNE. The full CDR3 protein reads CASSVYNEQFF.

Ten or more counts support this clone. The CDR3 is cut off 3 residues early in the read; its end comes from the germline J gene. The chain uses TRBV20-1 and TRBJ2-7; TRBD1 matches 9 bases. CDR3 length: 14 amino acids. After removal of 4 bases from V and 4 bases from J, the junction contained 8 bases not matched to a gene. Germline V gene lookup returns CDR1 DFQATT and CDR2 SNEGSKA (reference sequence). The part of the CDR3 DNA that was read is TGCAGTGCTATGGGACAGGGTATCATTTACGAG. Encoded protein: CSAMGQGIIYE. The entire CDR3 sequence reads CSAMGQGIIYEQYF.

This clone occurred many times. The read ends 3 residues before the CDR3 terminus; that terminus is restored from the germline J gene. V usage is TRBV19 and J usage is TRBJ1-1, with 8 bases aligning to TRBD1. V shed 3 bases and J 5 bases; nucleotides not matched to a gene: 8. The CDR3 is made up of 15 amino acids. Germline V gene data show CDR1 as LNHDA and CDR2 as SQIVND (reference sequence). CDR3 sequence reads: CASSIGGTGRTEAFF. The sequenced part of the CDR3 DNA is TGTGCCAGTAGTATTGGCGGGACAGGCCGAACTGAA.

This clone has a handful of counts. The CDR3 end is not reached by the read, which stops 3 residues before it; the germline J gene fills it in. V is TRBV20-1 and J is TRBJ2-1; 7 nucleotides agree with TRBD2. Looked up from germline, CDR1 is DFQATT and CDR2 is SNEGSKA (reference sequence). Trimming took 3 bases from V and 5 from J; bases not matched to a gene: 4. The CDR3 runs 13 residues. The CDR3 loop reads CSARGGSNNEQFF. The sequenced part of the CDR3 DNA is TGCAGTGCTAGGGGCGGGAGTAACAATGAG.

This clone was seen many times. The read terminates 3 residues before the CDR3 end, so the remaining end is supplied by the germline J gene. The chain links TRBV7-6 to TRBJ2-5; 7 bases fit TRBD1. The CDR3 is made up of 16 amino acids. With 10 bases clipped from V and 4 bases from J, the junction kept 18 bases outside the gene matches. Germline V lookup: CDR1 SGHVS, CDR2 FNYEAQ. The part of the CDR3 DNA that was read is TGTGCCACCCTTCGGGACAGCGGAACTTTTGGAGAGACC. It translates to CATLRDSGTFGET. The full CDR3 protein is CATLRDSGTFGETQYF.

To note about this clone: The DNA ends 3 residues before the CDR3 does, and the rest of the CDR3 is filled in from the germline J gene. The rearrangement uses TRBV5-1 and TRBJ2-7; TRBD1 agrees at 8 bases. V was clipped by 4 bases and J by 4 bases; unmatched bases: 13. The CDR3 runs to 16 residues. Germline-derived CDR1 and CDR2 are SGHRS and YFSETQ. CDR3 protein: CASSRPTGEVAYEQYF. Partial CDR3 DNA: TGCGCCAGCAGCCGCCCGACAGGGGAGGTTGCATACGAG.

This clone was counted at least ten times. Read data end 3 residues before the CDR3 end; the end is taken from the germline J gene. The chain links TRBV7-2 to TRBJ2-5; 8 bases are shared with TRBD1. Germline V gene sequence: CDR1 SGHTA, CDR2 FQGNSA. After removal of 6 bases from V and 2 bases from J, the junction contained 8 bases not matched to a gene. CDR3 size: 15 residues. CDR3 bases read: TGTGCCAGCAGTCGACAGGGGCCCTTTCAAGAGACC. This gives the protein CASSRQGPFQET. The whole CDR3 sequence reads CASSRQGPFQETQYF.

This clone was seen repeatedly, ten times or more. The read gets to within 3 residues of the CDR3 end, and the germline J gene fills in the rest. The J gene is TRBJ2-7, the V gene TRBV6-2 or TRBV6-3; D is ambiguous. The CDR3 totals 14 residues. The V and J ends lost 0 bases and 3 bases respectively, with 9 bases between them. The germline CDR1 and CDR2 sequences are MNHEY and SVGEGT. CDR3 DNA, as far as it was read: TGTGCCAGCAGTTACTCAGGGTTCAACTACGAG. It codes for CASSYSGFNYE. The CDR3, in full, reads CASSYSGFNYEQYF.

This clone was seen at least ten times. The CDR3 here is CASSLEGQDNEQFF. Partial CDR3 DNA: TGTGCCAGCAGCTTGGAGGGCCAAGACAATGAG. The chain has TRBV5-4 and TRBJ2-1; D gene uncertain. The CDR3 extends 3 residues past the end of the read, so its final part is completed from the germline J gene. The CDR3 extends over 14 amino acids. Germline CDR1 reads SGHNT; CDR2 reads YYREEE (reference sequence). V was cut by 0 bases and J by 5 bases, with 9 bases left in between.

This clone was seen ten or more times. The CDR3 end lies 3 residues beyond the end of the read and is filled in from the germline J gene. The chain recombines TRBV4-1 with TRBJ1-2, with D uncertain. The length of the CDR3 is 16 residues. CDR1 and CDR2 from the germline V gene are MGHRA and YSYEKL. V gave up 0 bases and J gave up 2 bases, with 13 bases separating them. CDR3 sequence: CASSQDQPGGNYGYTF. CDR3 DNA, as far as it was read: TGCGCCAGCAGCCAAGATCAGCCGGGTGGAAACTATGGC.